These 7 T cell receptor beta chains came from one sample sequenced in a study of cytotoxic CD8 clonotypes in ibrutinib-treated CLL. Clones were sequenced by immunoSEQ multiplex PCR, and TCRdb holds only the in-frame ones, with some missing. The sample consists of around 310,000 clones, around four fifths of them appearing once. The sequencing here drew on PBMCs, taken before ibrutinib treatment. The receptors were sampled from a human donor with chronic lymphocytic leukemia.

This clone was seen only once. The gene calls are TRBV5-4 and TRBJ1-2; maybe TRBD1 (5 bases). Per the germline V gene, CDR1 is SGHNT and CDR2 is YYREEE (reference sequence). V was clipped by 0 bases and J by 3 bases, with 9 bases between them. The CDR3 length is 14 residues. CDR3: CASSLAGGDYGYTF. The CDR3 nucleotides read TGTGCCAGCAGCTTGGCCGGAGGGGACTATGGCTACACCTTC.

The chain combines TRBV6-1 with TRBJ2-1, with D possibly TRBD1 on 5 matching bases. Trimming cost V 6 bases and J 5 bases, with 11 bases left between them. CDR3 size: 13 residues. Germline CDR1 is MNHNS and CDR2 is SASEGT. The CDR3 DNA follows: TGTGCCAGCAGGTTGGACACGAACAATGAGCAGTTCTTC. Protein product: CASRLDTNNEQFF.

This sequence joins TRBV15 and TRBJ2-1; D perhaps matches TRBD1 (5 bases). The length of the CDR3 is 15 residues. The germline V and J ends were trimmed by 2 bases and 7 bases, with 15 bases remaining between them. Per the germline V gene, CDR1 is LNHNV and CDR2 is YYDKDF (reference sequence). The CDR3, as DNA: TGTGCCACCAGCAGATTTGGGGCTGTCGGTAATGAGCAGTTCTTC. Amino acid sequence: CATSRFGAVGNEQFF.

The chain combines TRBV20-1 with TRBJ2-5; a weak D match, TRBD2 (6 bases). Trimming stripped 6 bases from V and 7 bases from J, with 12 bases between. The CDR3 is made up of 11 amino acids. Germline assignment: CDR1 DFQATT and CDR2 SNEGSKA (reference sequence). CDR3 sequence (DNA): TGCAGTGCCGGGACTTCGGGGACCCAGTACTTC. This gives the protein CSAGTSGTQYF.

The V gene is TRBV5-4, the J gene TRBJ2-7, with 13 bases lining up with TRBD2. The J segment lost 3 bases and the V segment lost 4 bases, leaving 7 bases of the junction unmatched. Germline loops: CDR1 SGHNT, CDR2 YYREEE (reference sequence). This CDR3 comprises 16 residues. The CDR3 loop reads CASSQLAGGPHYEQYF. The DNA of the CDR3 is TGTGCCAGCAGCCAACTAGCGGGAGGGCCCCACTACGAGCAGTACTTC.

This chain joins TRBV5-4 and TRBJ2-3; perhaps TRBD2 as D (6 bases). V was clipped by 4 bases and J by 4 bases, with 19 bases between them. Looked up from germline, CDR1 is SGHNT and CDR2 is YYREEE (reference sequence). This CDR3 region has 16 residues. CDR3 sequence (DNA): TGTGCCAGCAGCCGCTCTGGAGGGCCGTATTCAGATACGCAGTATTTT. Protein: CASSRSGGPYSDTQYF.

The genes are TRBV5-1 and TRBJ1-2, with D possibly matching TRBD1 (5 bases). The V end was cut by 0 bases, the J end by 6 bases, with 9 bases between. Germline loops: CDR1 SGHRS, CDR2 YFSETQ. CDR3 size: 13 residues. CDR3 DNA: TGCGCCAGCAGCTTGGCTACGGGGGATGGCTACACCTTC. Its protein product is CASSLATGDGYTF.